Listed below are T cell receptor beta chains from one sample, sequenced in a study of T cell changes during pregnancy in multiple sclerosis. Libraries were prepared by immunoSEQ multiplex PCR; TCRdb keeps only in-frame clonotypes and omits some of them. The repertoire holds 60,000 or so clones, roughly nine tenths seen once, with 0.4% to 0.5% in the top ten. The starting material was CD4+ T cells from peripheral blood mononuclear cells, obtained after pregnancy. The receptor source for this set is a female donor in good health, enrolled as a control in a pregnancy study. Each CDR3 is given with its conserved first and last residue. Each record gives: J gene, V gene, D gene, clone size, CDR3 protein, CDR3 DNA. A D gene is named only where the DNA matches it firmly. The size entry is marked missing in some rows and otherwise reads once, few, many or a size class.

j_call: TRBJ1-3
v_call: TRBV5-1
d_call: .
clone_size: .
cdr3_aa: CASSSQGGNTIYF
cdr3_nt: TGCGCCAGCAGCTCACAGGGCGGAAACACCATATATTTT

j_call: TRBJ1-4
v_call: TRBV30
d_call: TRBD1
clone_size: .
cdr3_aa: CAWSVHGGRGREKLFF
cdr3_nt: TGTGCCTGGAGTGTACATGGGGGCAGGGGGAGAGAAAAACTGTTTTTT

j_call: TRBJ2-2
v_call: TRBV9
d_call: .
clone_size: .
cdr3_aa: CASRRGIETGELFF
cdr3_nt: TGTGCCAGCCGGCGGGGAATCGAAACCGGGGAGCTGTTTTTT

j_call: TRBJ2-1
v_call: TRBV30
d_call: .
clone_size: .
cdr3_aa: CAWTLTAGRNEQFF
cdr3_nt: TGTGCCTGGACTTTAACGGCAGGGCGTAATGAGCAGTTCTTC

j_call: TRBJ1-2
v_call: TRBV30
d_call: .
clone_size: .
cdr3_aa: CAWSVFRGGYTF
cdr3_nt: TGTGCCTGGAGTGTTTTCAGAGGAGGCTACACCTTC

j_call: TRBJ1-2
v_call: TRBV19
d_call: .
clone_size: .
cdr3_aa: CASSISLRQGYTF
cdr3_nt: TGTGCCAGTAGTATTTCGCTAAGACAAGGCTACACCTTC

j_call: TRBJ2-3
v_call: TRBV29-1
d_call: TRBD1
clone_size: .
cdr3_aa: CSVEDWGQGKDTQYF
cdr3_nt: TGCAGCGTTGAAGATTGGGGACAGGGAAAAGATACGCAGTATTTT

j_call: TRBJ2-5
v_call: TRBV11-2
d_call: TRBD2
clone_size: .
cdr3_aa: CASSLGLTPGTSTETQYF
cdr3_nt: TGTGCCAGCAGCTTAGGCCTAACCCCCGGGACTAGCACAGAGACCCAGTACTTC

j_call: TRBJ1-3
v_call: TRBV5-1
d_call: TRBD1
clone_size: .
cdr3_aa: CASSGRTGTGNTIYF
cdr3_nt: TGCGCCAGCAGCGGGCGGACAGGGACTGGAAACACCATATATTTT

j_call: TRBJ1-2
v_call: TRBV5-1
d_call: .
clone_size: once
cdr3_aa: CASSLGGRGNYGYTF
cdr3_nt: TGCGCCAGCAGCTTGGGGGGCAGGGGAAACTATGGCTACACCTTC

j_call: TRBJ2-1
v_call: TRBV5-1
d_call: TRBD1
clone_size: .
cdr3_aa: CASSPTGGPGSSYNEQFF
cdr3_nt: TGCGCCAGCAGCCCCACAGGGGGCCCCGGGAGCTCCTACAATGAGCAGTTCTTC

j_call: TRBJ1-1
v_call: TRBV12-5
d_call: TRBD1
clone_size: .
cdr3_aa: CASGLGQGTEAFF
cdr3_nt: TGTGCTAGTGGTTTGGGACAGGGTACTGAAGCTTTCTTT

j_call: TRBJ1-6
v_call: TRBV2
d_call: TRBD1
clone_size: .
cdr3_aa: CASNRGHSPLHF
cdr3_nt: TGTGCCAGTAACAGGGGGCATTCACCCCTCCACTTT

j_call: TRBJ1-6
v_call: TRBV2
d_call: .
clone_size: .
cdr3_aa: CASSGLQGHNSPLHF
cdr3_nt: TGTGCCAGCAGTGGTTTACAGGGCCATAATTCACCCCTCCACTTT

j_call: TRBJ2-5
v_call: TRBV7-2
d_call: .
clone_size: .
cdr3_aa: CASSQWGGAQETQYF
cdr3_nt: TGTGCCAGCAGCCAATGGGGTGGGGCCCAAGAGACCCAGTACTTC

j_call: TRBJ2-5
v_call: TRBV7-2
d_call: TRBD2
clone_size: once
cdr3_aa: CASSWGGWSETQYF
cdr3_nt: TGTGCCAGCAGCTGGGGGGGGTGGTCAGAGACCCAGTACTTC

j_call: TRBJ1-2
v_call: TRBV30
d_call: TRBD1
clone_size: .
cdr3_aa: CAWSLGDRGGYTF
cdr3_nt: TGTGCCTGGAGTCTTGGGGACAGGGGCGGCTACACCTTC

j_call: TRBJ1-1
v_call: TRBV7-9
d_call: .
clone_size: few
cdr3_aa: CASSLRGEAFF
cdr3_nt: TGTGCCAGCAGCTTAAGAGGGGAAGCTTTCTTT

j_call: TRBJ1-5
v_call: TRBV7-2
d_call: .
clone_size: .
cdr3_aa: CASSLAGGLYQPQHF
cdr3_nt: TGTGCCAGCAGCTTAGCGGGGGGGCTTTATCAGCCCCAGCATTTT

j_call: TRBJ2-3
v_call: TRBV5-4
d_call: .
clone_size: .
cdr3_aa: CASSLTGTTDTQYF
cdr3_nt: TGTGCCAGCAGCTTGACAGGAACTACAGATACGCAGTATTTT

j_call: TRBJ2-1
v_call: TRBV4-3
d_call: TRBD2
clone_size: .
cdr3_aa: CASSQGLAGPFEEQFF
cdr3_nt: TGCGCCAGCAGCCAAGGACTAGCGGGGCCCTTTGAGGAGCAGTTCTTC

j_call: TRBJ2-6
v_call: TRBV15
d_call: TRBD1
clone_size: .
cdr3_aa: CATSRRQGAPGANVLTF
cdr3_nt: TGTGCCACCAGCAGACGTCAGGGGGCGCCTGGGGCCAACGTCCTGACTTTC

j_call: TRBJ2-3
v_call: TRBV4-2
d_call: TRBD2
clone_size: .
cdr3_aa: CASSLFGGGRTDTQYF
cdr3_nt: TGTGCCAGCAGCCTCTTCGGCGGGGGGCGCACAGATACGCAGTATTTT

j_call: TRBJ1-5
v_call: TRBV7-2
d_call: .
clone_size: once
cdr3_aa: CASSLNAGDNQPQHF
cdr3_nt: TGTGCCAGCAGCTTAAACGCAGGGGACAATCAGCCCCAGCATTTT